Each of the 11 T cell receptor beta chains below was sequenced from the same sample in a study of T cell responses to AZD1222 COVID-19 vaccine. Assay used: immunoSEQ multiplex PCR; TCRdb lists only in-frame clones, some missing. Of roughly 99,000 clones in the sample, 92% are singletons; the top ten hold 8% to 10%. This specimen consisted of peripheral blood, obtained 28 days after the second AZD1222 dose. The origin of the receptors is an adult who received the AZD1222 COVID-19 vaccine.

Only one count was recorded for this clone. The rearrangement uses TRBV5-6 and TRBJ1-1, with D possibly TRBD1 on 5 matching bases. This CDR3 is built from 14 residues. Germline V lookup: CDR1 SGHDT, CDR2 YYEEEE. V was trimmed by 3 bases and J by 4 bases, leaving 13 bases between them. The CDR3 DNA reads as TGTGCCAGCAGCTGGGGGAGGGGAATCACTGAAGCTTTCTTT. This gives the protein CASSWGRGITEAFF.

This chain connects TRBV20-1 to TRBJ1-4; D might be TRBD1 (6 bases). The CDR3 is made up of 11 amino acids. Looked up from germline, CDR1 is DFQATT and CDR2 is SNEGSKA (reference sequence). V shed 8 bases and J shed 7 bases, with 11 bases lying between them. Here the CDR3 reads CSHREGEKLFF. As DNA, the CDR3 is TGCAGTCACAGGGAAGGTGAAAAACTGTTTTTT.

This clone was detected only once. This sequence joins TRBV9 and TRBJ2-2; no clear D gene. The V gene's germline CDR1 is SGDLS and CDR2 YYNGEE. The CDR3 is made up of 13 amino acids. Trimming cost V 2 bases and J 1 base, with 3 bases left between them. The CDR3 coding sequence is TGTGCCAGCAGCGTGGGGAACACCGGGGAGCTGTTTTTT. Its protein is CASSVGNTGELFF.

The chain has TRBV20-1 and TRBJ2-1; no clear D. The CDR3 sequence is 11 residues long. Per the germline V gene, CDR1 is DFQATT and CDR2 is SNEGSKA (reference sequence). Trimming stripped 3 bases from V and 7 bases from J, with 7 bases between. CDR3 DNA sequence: TGCAGTGCTAGCATAGTAAATGAGCAGTTCTTC. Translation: CSASIVNEQFF.

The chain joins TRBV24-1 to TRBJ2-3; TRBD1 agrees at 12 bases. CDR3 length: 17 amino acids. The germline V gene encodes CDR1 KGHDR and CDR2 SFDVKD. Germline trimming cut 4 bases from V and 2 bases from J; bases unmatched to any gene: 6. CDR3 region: CATSERDRGRNTDTQYF. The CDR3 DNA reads TGTGCCACCAGTGAGCGGGACAGGGGGCGCAACACAGATACGCAGTATTTT.

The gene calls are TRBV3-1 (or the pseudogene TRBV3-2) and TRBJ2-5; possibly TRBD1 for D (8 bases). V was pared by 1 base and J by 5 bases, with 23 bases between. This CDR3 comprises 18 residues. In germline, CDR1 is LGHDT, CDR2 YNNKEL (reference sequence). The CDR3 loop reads CASSQATPTTGEGETQYF. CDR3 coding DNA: TGTGCCAGCAGCCAAGCCACGCCGACGACAGGGGAGGGGGAGACCCAGTACTTC.

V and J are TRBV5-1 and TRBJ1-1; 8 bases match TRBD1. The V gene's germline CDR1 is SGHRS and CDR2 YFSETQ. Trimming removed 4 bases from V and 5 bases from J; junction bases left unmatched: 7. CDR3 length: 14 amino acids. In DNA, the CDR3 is TGCGCCAGCAGCCCCGGACAGGGTTGGACTGAAGCTTTCTTT. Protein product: CASSPGQGWTEAFF.

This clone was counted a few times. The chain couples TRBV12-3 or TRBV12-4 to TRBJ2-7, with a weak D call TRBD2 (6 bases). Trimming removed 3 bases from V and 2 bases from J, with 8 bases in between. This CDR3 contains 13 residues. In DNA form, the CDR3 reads TGTGCCAGCAGTTTTGGACTACCCTACGAGCAGTACTTC. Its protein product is CASSFGLPYEQYF.

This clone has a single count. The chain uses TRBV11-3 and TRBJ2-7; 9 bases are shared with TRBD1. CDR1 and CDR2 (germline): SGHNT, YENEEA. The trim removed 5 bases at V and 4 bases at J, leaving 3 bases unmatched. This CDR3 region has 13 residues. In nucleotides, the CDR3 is TGTGCCAGCAGCCCGGACAGGGGTTACGAGCAGTACTTC. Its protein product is CASSPDRGYEQYF.

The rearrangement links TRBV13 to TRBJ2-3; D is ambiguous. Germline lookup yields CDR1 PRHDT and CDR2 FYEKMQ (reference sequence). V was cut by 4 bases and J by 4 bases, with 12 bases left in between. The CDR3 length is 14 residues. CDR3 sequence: CASSSAGGSDTQYF. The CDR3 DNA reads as TGTGCCAGCAGCTCCGCCGGCGGATCAGATACGCAGTATTTT.

Here the CDR3 DNA reads TGTGCCTCCTCTCGGGGCGGTTATGGCTACACCTTC. It yields the protein CASSRGGYGYTF. The V call is TRBV24-1, the J call TRBJ1-2; tentative D call: TRBD1 (5 bases). Per germline, CDR1 KGHDR and CDR2 SFDVKD. V was clipped by 12 bases and J by 5 bases, with 15 bases between them. This CDR3 is 12 amino acids long.